This T cell receptor (beta chain) comes out of a study of neurological immune-mediated disorders. A few counts support this clonotype. Its antigen is unknown. The germline V gene encodes CDR1 LNHNV and CDR2 YYDKDF (reference sequence). CDR3 size: 18 residues. Trimming removed 0 bases from V and 4 bases from J, with 19 bases in between. Findings and limits, study-wide: Sharing of CDR3 amino acid sequences among expanded clones across subjects was absent, suggesting private repertoires in all groups.

TCRdb ran MiXCR on the 5' RACE reads and lists one entry per CDR3 protein. The sample has tens of thousands of distinct CDR3 sequences; more than 9.5% are singletons. Sequencing was performed on PBMCs. V gene TRBV15 combines with J gene TRBJ1-5, with D possibly being TRBD1 (5 bases). This clonotype was sampled from a female donor in good health. The CDR3 sequence: CATSRDFGAGGPNQPQHF. DNA for the CDR3: TGTGCCACCAGCAGAGATTTCGGGGCAGGAGGACCTAATCAGCCCCAGCATTTT.